One sample yielded the 26 T cell receptor beta chains listed below, sequenced in a study of T cell changes during pregnancy in multiple sclerosis. Clones were read by immunoSEQ multiplex PCR, and TCRdb kept only the in-frame ones, dropping some. The sample shows tens of thousands of clones, 91% of them seen only once. The sequencing used peripheral blood, collected after pregnancy. These receptors were obtained from a female donor in good health, enrolled as a control in a pregnancy study.

V is TRBV7-9 and J is TRBJ1-6; 9 nucleotides align to TRBD1. The CDR3 is made up of 18 amino acids. CDR1 is SEHNR and CDR2 is FQNEAQ in the germline V gene (reference sequence). The ends lost 1 base at V and 5 bases at J; junction bases unmatched: 9. The CDR3 protein is CASSLGDRVPSDNSPLHF. CDR3 nucleotide sequence: TGTGCCAGCAGCTTAGGGGACAGGGTACCTTCGGATAATTCACCCCTCCACTTT.

The rearrangement joins TRBV9 to TRBJ2-3; a weak D match, TRBD2 (5 bases). The V gene lost 0 bases and the J gene lost 0 bases, with 8 bases spanning the gap. This CDR3 spans 15 amino acids. Germline CDR1 and CDR2: SGDLS and YYNGEE. The CDR3 nucleotides are TGTGCCAGCAGCGTAGATGGCGGGAGCACAGATACGCAGTATTTT. Its protein product is CASSVDGGSTDTQYF.

The DNA for the CDR3 is TGTGCCAGCAGCCAAGAGACGGGGGGATTAGAGACCCAGTACTTC. It translates to CASSQETGGLETQYF. This chain connects TRBV4-2 to TRBJ2-5; 7 bases align to TRBD2. This CDR3 comprises 15 residues. Germline CDR1 LGHNA, CDR2 YNFKEQ. Losses at the gene ends were 0 bases for V and 4 bases for J; bases not matched to a gene: 5.

CDR3 DNA sequence: TGTGCCAGCATGAGCGTATTGGGGCGCACTGAAGCTTTCTTT. Translation: CASMSVLGRTEAFF. This chain links TRBV7-2 with TRBJ1-1; the D gene is possibly TRBD1 (5 bases). V shed 7 bases and J shed 4 bases, with 16 bases lying between them. Germline CDR1 reads SGHTA; CDR2 reads FQGNSA. CDR3 length: 14 residues. Together with reference TRBV7-2 and TRBJ1-1, the CDR3 gives the full variable domain: GAGVSQSPSNKVTEKGKDVELRCDPISGHTALYWYRQSLGQGLEFLIYFQGNSAPDKSGLPSDRFSAERTGGSVSTLTIQRTQQEDSAVYLCASMSVLGRTEAFFGQGTRLTVV.

In this sample, this clone turned up a few times. V and J are TRBV15 and TRBJ1-1, with a weak D call TRBD1 (6 bases). V lost 4 bases and J lost 10, with 10 bases in between. Looked up from germline, CDR1 is LNHNV and CDR2 is YYDKDF (reference sequence). This CDR3 has 11 amino acids. The CDR3 here is CATSKGVGAFF. Here the CDR3 DNA reads TGTGCCACCAGCAAGGGGGTTGGAGCTTTCTTT. The variable domain in full, completed from reference TRBV15 and TRBJ1-1, reads DAMVIQNPRYQVTQFGKPVTLSCSQTLNHNVMYWYQQKSSQAPKLLFHYYDKDFNNEADTPDNFQSRRPNTSFCFLDIRSPGLGDTAMYLCATSKGVGAFFGQGTRLTVV.

This clone was observed once. The V gene is TRBV7-9, the J gene TRBJ1-3; 10 nucleotides align to TRBD1. Germline CDR1 reads SEHNR; CDR2 reads FQNEAQ (reference sequence). This CDR3 is 15 amino acids long. V was pared by 5 bases and J by 3 bases, with 4 bases of the junction left unmatched. The CDR3 is CASSQDRGSGNTIYF. In DNA form, the CDR3 reads TGTGCCAGCAGCCAGGACAGGGGGAGTGGAAACACCATATATTTT.

V is TRBV4-1 and J is TRBJ1-4, with 8 nucleotides matching TRBD1. V lost 3 bases, J lost 6 bases, and 6 bases stayed unmatched. CDR3 length: 15 residues. Germline V gene lookup returns CDR1 MGHRA and CDR2 YSYEKL. CDR3 sequence: CASSHPDRGDEKLFF. The CDR3 region has the DNA TGCGCCAGCAGCCACCCTGACAGGGGAGATGAAAAACTGTTTTTT.

The chain is built from TRBV7-9 and TRBJ2-3; TRBD2 matches at 7 bases. CDR1 is SEHNR, CDR2 FQNEAQ, per germline (reference sequence). The V gene end was trimmed by 8 bases and the J gene end by 5 bases; junction bases not matched to a gene: 13. The CDR3 contains 15 residues. The chain's CDR3 is CASGRLAATGDTQYF. Written as DNA, the CDR3 is TGTGCCAGCGGTAGACTAGCCGCTACGGGAGATACGCAGTATTTT.

The chain combines TRBV11-2 with TRBJ1-1, with D maybe TRBD1 (5 bases). CDR3 size: 16 residues. V was clipped by 5 bases and J by 1 base, with 17 bases between them. CDR1 is SGHAT, CDR2 FQNNGV, per germline. The CDR3 protein is CASSPQPTATNTEAFF. The CDR3 bases are TGTGCCAGCAGCCCCCAACCGACAGCCACGAACACTGAAGCTTTCTTT.

The chain joins TRBV28 to TRBJ1-2; unclear D gene. The V end lost 6 bases, the J end lost 0 bases, and 8 bases lay between the germline ends. Germline CDR1 is MDHEN and CDR2 is SYDVKM. The CDR3 covers 13 residues. In DNA, the CDR3 is TGTGCCAGCAGCCCAGCGACTAACTATGGCTACACCTTC. It specifies CASSPATNYGYTF.

The CDR3 bases are TGTGCCACCGGCAGCGGGGGCCTGCCCCAGCATTTT. This encodes CATGSGGLPQHF. V and J are TRBV2 and TRBJ1-5; possible D gene TRBD1, 6 bases. V lost 10 bases, J lost 9 bases, and 16 bases lay in between. Germline CDR1 reads SNHLY; CDR2 reads FYNNEI. The length of the CDR3 is 12 residues. The full variable domain, rest sourced from reference TRBV2 and TRBJ1-5, is EPEVTQTPSHQVTQMGQEVILRCVPISNHLYFYWYRQILGQKVEFLVSFYNNEISEKSEIFDDQFSVERPDGSNFTLKIRSTKLEDSAMYFCATGSGGLPQHFGDGTRLSIL.

This chain joins TRBV4-1 and TRBJ1-5; perhaps TRBD1 as D (5 bases). The CDR3 totals 16 residues. The V end lost 4 bases, the J end lost 3 bases, and 16 bases lay between the germline ends. Germline CDR1 reads MGHRA; CDR2 reads YSYEKL. DNA of the CDR3: TGCGCCAGCAGCCTGGCTTGGACAAAACCCAATCAGCCCCAGCATTTT. Translation gives CASSLAWTKPNQPQHF.

The gene calls are TRBV5-1 and TRBJ1-2; the match to TRBD1 covers 7 bases. This CDR3 comprises 16 residues. Germline V gene lookup returns CDR1 SGHRS and CDR2 YFSETQ. The V and J ends lost 1 base and 0 bases, in that order; junction bases with no gene match: 6. CDR3 loop: CASSLRDSSTNYGYTF. The CDR3 bases are TGCGCCAGCAGCTTGCGGGACAGCTCTACTAACTATGGCTACACCTTC.

This chain connects TRBV2 to TRBJ1-5; a possible D gene is TRBD1 (6 bases). The CDR3 extends over 13 amino acids. Trimming pared 4 bases from V and 6 bases from J, leaving 10 bases between. Germline CDR1 is SNHLY and CDR2 is FYNNEI. CDR3 DNA: TGTGCCAGCAGTGCAGGGGACCCTCAGCCCCAGCATTTT. This translates into CASSAGDPQPQHF.

This sequence joins TRBV7-9 and TRBJ2-6, with D possibly TRBD2 on 5 matching bases. V was pared by 3 bases and J by 0 bases, with 12 bases between. This CDR3 has 17 amino acids. Germline V lookup: CDR1 SEHNR, CDR2 FQNEAQ (reference sequence). The CDR3 protein is CASSFARGLSGANVLTF. In nucleotides, the CDR3 is TGTGCCAGCAGCTTTGCTCGGGGTCTCTCTGGGGCCAACGTCCTGACTTTC.

This chain joins TRBV5-8 and TRBJ1-1; possible D gene TRBD1, 6 bases. V was clipped by 4 bases and J by 1 base, with 11 bases between them. CDR1 and CDR2 (germline): SGHTS, YDEGEE. This CDR3 comprises 14 residues. The DNA of the CDR3 is TGTGCCAGCAGCACGAGGACAGCGAACACTGAAGCTTTCTTT. Translation gives CASSTRTANTEAFF.

CDR3 DNA: TGTGCCTGGAGAAGACAGGGGCCGAACACTGAAGCTTTCTTT. Its translation: CAWRRQGPNTEAFF. The V and J genes are TRBV30 and TRBJ1-1, with 8 positions matching TRBD1. Germline V gene data show CDR1 as GTSNPN and CDR2 as SVGIG (reference sequence). CDR3 length equals 14 residues. V lost 3 bases, J lost 1 base, and 4 bases stayed unmatched.

This chain connects TRBV6-1 to TRBJ1-1, with D hard to call. This CDR3 is 14 amino acids long. With 3 bases removed from V and 7 bases from J, the gap between germline ends came to 15 bases. CDR1 MNHNS and CDR2 SASEGT come from the germline V gene. The CDR3 DNA follows: TGTGCCAGCAGTGAGGTAGGCGGCCGGGGTGAAGCTTTCTTT. This codes for CASSEVGGRGEAFF.

The gene calls are TRBV5-1 and TRBJ2-3; TRBD1 agrees at 9 bases. After removal of 3 bases from V and 1 base from J, the junction contained 6 bases not matched to a gene. This CDR3 spans 16 amino acids. Germline values: CDR1 SGHRS, CDR2 YFSETQ. The CDR3 loop is CASSWGDRARTDTQYF. The CDR3 coding sequence is TGCGCCAGCAGCTGGGGGGACAGGGCCCGCACAGATACGCAGTATTTT.

In its sample, this clone was seen once. This sequence joins TRBV28 and TRBJ1-2, with D possibly matching TRBD1 (6 bases). V was clipped by 6 bases and J by 2 bases, with 19 bases between them. Germline CDR1 and CDR2: MDHEN and SYDVKM. There are 16 residues in the CDR3. The CDR3 region is CASSSLTRTVNYGYTF. CDR3 nucleotide sequence: TGTGCCAGCAGCTCCCTCACGCGGACAGTGAACTATGGCTACACCTTC.

V usage is TRBV28 and J usage is TRBJ2-7; D may be TRBD1 (5 bases). The CDR3 runs to 12 residues. The germline V and J ends were trimmed by 8 bases and 2 bases, with 10 bases remaining between them. The germline CDR1 and CDR2 sequences are MDHEN and SYDVKM. The CDR3 loop is CASGFRAYEQYF. For the CDR3, the DNA is TGTGCCAGCGGATTCAGGGCCTACGAGCAGTACTTC.

The rearrangement joins TRBV7-3 to TRBJ2-1; 12 bases match TRBD1. The CDR3 length is 14 residues. The germline V gene encodes CDR1 SGHTA and CDR2 FQGTGA. With 4 bases clipped from V and 8 bases from J, the junction kept 3 bases outside the gene matches. The CDR3 is CASSWDRGRDEQFF. In DNA, the CDR3 is TGTGCCAGCAGCTGGGACAGGGGGCGCGATGAGCAGTTCTTC.

The chain carries TRBV18 and TRBJ1-5; D is uncertain. V was clipped by 5 bases and J by 7 bases, with 12 bases between them. The CDR3 loop spans 13 amino acids. Germline V gene data show CDR1 as KGHSH and CDR2 as LQKENI. The CDR3 is CASSEPGLQPQHF. CDR3 in DNA: TGTGCCAGCTCAGAACCAGGCCTGCAGCCCCAGCATTTT.

The CDR3 DNA reads as TGCAGCGTTCGGTCAGGGGCGTATGGCTACACCTTC. Protein sequence: CSVRSGAYGYTF. V usage is TRBV29-1 and J usage is TRBJ1-2, with TRBD1 as a possible D gene (6 bases). The CDR3 runs 12 residues. The germline V gene has CDR1 SQVTM and CDR2 ANQGSEA. V was cut by 5 bases and J by 5 bases, with 12 bases left in between.

V and J are TRBV7-2 and TRBJ2-1, with D possibly matching TRBD2 (5 bases). Between the trimmed V and J ends, which lost 3 bases and 4 bases, there was a span of 13 bases. Germline CDR1 is SGHTA and CDR2 is FQGNSA. This CDR3 has 15 amino acids. The CDR3 is CASSFGYGVYNEQFF. The CDR3 region has the DNA TGTGCCAGCAGCTTTGGATACGGGGTATACAATGAGCAGTTCTTC.

This chain connects TRBV7-3 to TRBJ2-3; D is uncertain. The germline V and J ends were trimmed by 3 bases and 2 bases, with 9 bases remaining between them. The CDR3 consists of 14 residues. The germline CDR1 and CDR2 sequences are SGHTA and FQGTGA. The CDR3 reads CASSFLQITDTQYF. CDR3 DNA sequence: TGTGCCAGCAGCTTCCTGCAGATCACAGATACGCAGTATTTT.